These 27 T cell receptor beta chains share one sample of origin, sequenced in a study of blood T cell repertoires in COVID-19. Repertoires were generated with immunoSEQ multiplex PCR, while TCRdb's copy carries only in-frame clones and drops some. The sample carries over 250,000 clones, around four fifths recorded once. Sample: peripheral blood. The receptors shown here come from a woman aged 50 to 60 who had recovered from COVID-19.

A few counts support this clone. This chain links TRBV2 with TRBJ2-5, with TRBD2 matching over 15 bases. Per germline, CDR1 SNHLY and CDR2 FYNNEI. The CDR3 has 16 residues. Trimming removed 5 bases from V and 5 bases from J; junction bases left unmatched: 6. CDR3 amino acids: CASSWGLAGGLETQYF. CDR3 DNA: TGTGCCAGCAGTTGGGGACTAGCGGGGGGTTTGGAGACCCAGTACTTC.

The chain combines TRBV7-9 with TRBJ1-1; D is perhaps TRBD1 (6 bases). The CDR3 is made up of 15 amino acids. The V gene lost 5 bases and the J gene lost 4 bases, with 17 bases spanning the gap. CDR1 and CDR2 from the germline V gene are SEHNR and FQNEAQ (reference sequence). The CDR3 coding sequence is TGTGCCAGCAGCCCTCAGGGGACCTTCGGCACTGAAGCTTTCTTT. This codes for CASSPQGTFGTEAFF.

In DNA, the CDR3 is TGCGCCAGCAGCTTGGCCGGGGACTTCTCCTACAATGAGCAGTTCTTC. Its translation is CASSLAGDFSYNEQFF. V usage is TRBV5-1 and J usage is TRBJ2-1, with a weak D call TRBD2 (6 bases). CDR3 size: 16 residues. Trimming removed 0 bases at V and 0 bases at J, with 10 bases between. Germline V gene lookup returns CDR1 SGHRS and CDR2 YFSETQ.

The rearrangement uses TRBV6-5 and TRBJ2-7; D is perhaps TRBD2 (5 bases). The CDR3 has 13 amino acids. V lost 2 bases and J 0 bases, leaving 5 bases between the germline ends. The germline V gene encodes CDR1 MNHEY and CDR2 SVGAGI. The CDR3 DNA reads TGTGCCAGCAGTTACGGAGGCTCCTACGAGCAGTACTTC. Amino acid sequence: CASSYGGSYEQYF.

J is TRBJ2-5 and V is TRBV5-1; TRBD2 aligns across 15 bases. This CDR3 region has 18 residues. Trimming at V came to 1 base and at J to 5 bases, leaving 9 bases not matched to a gene. The germline CDR1 and CDR2 sequences are SGHRS and YFSETQ. The CDR3 DNA reads TGCGCCAGCAGCTTGACTTCTGGGACTAGCGGGGGGAGGGAGACCCAGTACTTC. Residues: CASSLTSGTSGGRETQYF.

This sequence joins TRBV30 and TRBJ1-2; D remains ambiguous. The V and J ends lost 0 bases and 6 bases respectively, with 11 bases between them. Looked up from germline, CDR1 is GTSNPN and CDR2 is SVGIG (reference sequence). This CDR3 has 13 amino acids. CDR3 sequence (DNA): TGTGCCTGGAGTGTAGCCAGGTTGCATGGCTACACCTTC. It specifies CAWSVARLHGYTF.

The CDR3 DNA reads as TGTGCCAGCAGTTGGACTAGCGGAGACTACGAGCAGTACTTC. Amino acids: CASSWTSGDYEQYF. This chain joins TRBV27 and TRBJ2-7, with 10 nucleotides matching TRBD2. This CDR3 comprises 14 residues. Losses at the gene ends were 4 bases for V and 3 bases for J; bases not matched to a gene: 3. CDR1 is MNHEY and CDR2 is SMNVEV in the germline V gene (reference sequence).

Details on this clone: A read error may be the cause here, since a much bigger clone is one base away. Other DNA variants within this sample encode the same CDR3. The J gene is TRBJ2-7, the V gene TRBV12-3 or TRBV12-4; D remains unclear. The CDR3 spans 13 residues. With 6 bases removed from V and 1 base from J, the gap between germline ends came to 10 bases. The CDR3 is CASSPPGSYEQYF. In DNA, the CDR3 is TGTGCCAGCAGCCCCCCCGGGTCCTACGAGCAGTACTTC.

V usage is TRBV4-3 and J usage is TRBJ2-5; 8 bases agree with TRBD2. Losses at the gene ends were 4 bases for V and 4 bases for J; bases not matched to a gene: 14. The CDR3 runs to 17 residues. Germline V gene lookup returns CDR1 LGHNA and CDR2 YSLEER. The CDR3 here is CASSLGLASIVGETQYF. CDR3 DNA sequence: TGCGCCAGCAGCCTCGGACTAGCCTCGATCGTGGGAGAGACCCAGTACTTC.

The rearrangement joins TRBV9 to TRBJ2-1, with TRBD1 matching 8 bases. The J segment lost 7 bases and the V segment lost 4 bases, leaving 10 bases of the junction unmatched. The length of the CDR3 is 15 residues. The germline CDR1 and CDR2 sequences are SGDLS and YYNGEE. For the CDR3, the DNA is TGTGCCAGCAGCTCGGGACAGGCCCTGTGGAATGAGCAGTTCTTC. Amino acids: CASSSGQALWNEQFF.

This clone was detected once. The chain combines TRBV5-1 with TRBJ2-7; TRBD1 matches at 10 bases. The CDR3 loop spans 16 amino acids. Trimming took 0 bases from V and 5 from J; bases not matched to a gene: 8. Germline V lookup: CDR1 SGHRS, CDR2 YFSETQ. CDR3 bases: TGCGCCAGCAGCTTGGTTACGACAGGGGGCTTCCACGAGCAGTACTTC. This translates into CASSLVTTGGFHEQYF.

This clone appeared a single time. The chain is built from TRBV6-2 or TRBV6-3 and TRBJ2-1, with D unresolved. Germline V CDR1 and CDR2: MNHEY, SVGEGT. The CDR3 sequence is 15 residues long. Trimming left V 5 bases short and J 3 bases short, with 14 bases between. The CDR3 reads CASSPPGPIYNEQFF. Written as DNA, the CDR3 is TGTGCCAGCAGTCCACCCGGTCCGATCTACAATGAGCAGTTCTTC.

The V call is TRBV28, the J call TRBJ1-5, with TRBD1 matching over 10 bases. With 5 bases clipped from V and 7 bases from J, the junction kept 11 bases outside the gene matches. The germline V gene encodes CDR1 MDHEN and CDR2 SYDVKM. The CDR3 extends over 16 amino acids. The CDR3 DNA follows: TGTGCCAGCAGTCCCCGGGGACAGGGGATCCACCAGCCCCAGCATTTT. Translated, it gives CASSPRGQGIHQPQHF. Using reference TRBV28 and TRBJ1-5 for the parts outside the CDR3, the full variable domain is DVKVTQSSRYLVKRTGEKVFLECVQDMDHENMFWYRQDPGLGLRLIYFSYDVKMKEKGDIPEGYSVSREKKERFSLILESASTNQTSMYLCASSPRGQGIHQPQHFGDGTRLSIL.

This sequence joins TRBV19 and TRBJ1-1; D not resolved. V was trimmed by 7 bases and J by 0 bases, leaving 18 bases between them. The germline V gene has CDR1 LNHDA and CDR2 SQIVND (reference sequence). The CDR3 extends over 16 amino acids. In DNA form, the CDR3 reads TGTGCCAGTACTTCTCCAAGAGACTACATGAACACTGAAGCTTTCTTT. Translation: CASTSPRDYMNTEAFF.

The chain has TRBV5-1 and TRBJ2-7; 14 bases line up with TRBD2. The CDR3 consists of 15 residues. Germline loops: CDR1 SGHRS, CDR2 YFSETQ. Trimming took 3 bases from V and 6 from J; bases not matched to a gene: 5. The CDR3, as DNA: TGCGCCAGCAGCTGGATGGGACTAGCGGGAGTCGAGCAGTACTTC. It encodes CASSWMGLAGVEQYF. Together with reference TRBV5-1 and TRBJ2-7, the CDR3 gives the full variable domain: KAGVTQTPRYLIKTRGQQVTLSCSPISGHRSVSWYQQTPGQGLQFLFEYFSETQRNKGNFPGRFSGRQFSNSRSEMNVSTLELGDSALYLCASSWMGLAGVEQYFGPGTRLTVT.

This chain joins TRBV10-3 and TRBJ2-1; D perhaps matches TRBD2 (6 bases). Germline V gene sequence: CDR1 ENHRY, CDR2 SYGVKD. Trimming pared 8 bases from V and 5 bases from J, leaving 13 bases between. The CDR3 consists of 13 residues. The CDR3 region has the DNA TGTGCCATCTCCGGGACTCACCACAATGAGCAGTTCTTC. As protein: CAISGTHHNEQFF.

The chain joins TRBV5-5 to TRBJ1-3; weak D call: TRBD1 (5 bases). The germline V and J ends were trimmed by 0 bases and 0 bases, with 7 bases remaining between them. The CDR3 has 15 amino acids. Per the germline V gene, CDR1 is SGHKS and CDR2 is YYEKEE (reference sequence). DNA of the CDR3: TGTGCCAGCAGCTTGGCCACAGGCTCTGGAAACACCATATATTTT. Amino acid sequence: CASSLATGSGNTIYF.

The rearrangement uses TRBV7-9 and TRBJ1-1; D might be TRBD1 (6 bases). Germline V gene lookup returns CDR1 SEHNR and CDR2 FQNEAQ (reference sequence). V was cut by 6 bases and J by 3 bases, with 11 bases left in between. The CDR3 is 13 amino acids. In nucleotides, the CDR3 is TGTGCCAGCAGATCTGACAGGTACACTGAAGCTTTCTTT. Residues: CASRSDRYTEAFF.

This chain connects TRBV24-1 to TRBJ2-1, with D maybe TRBD2 (5 bases). V was clipped by 5 bases and J by 10 bases, with 20 bases between them. The CDR3 totals 15 residues. Germline V lookup: CDR1 KGHDR, CDR2 SFDVKD. CDR3 DNA sequence: TGTGCCACCAGTGGGGAAGGATGGCGGGCACCCGAGCAGTTCTTC. This codes for CATSGEGWRAPEQFF.

This chain links TRBV2 with TRBJ1-5; D is perhaps TRBD1 (5 bases). This CDR3 region has 15 residues. Per the germline V gene, CDR1 is SNHLY and CDR2 is FYNNEI. V shed 3 bases and J shed 5 bases, with 14 bases lying between them. This CDR3 is CASSERDSRYQPQHF. CDR3 coding DNA: TGTGCCAGCAGTGAGCGTGACAGCCGTTATCAGCCCCAGCATTTT.

V gene TRBV30 combines with J gene TRBJ2-3; 7 positions agree with TRBD1. The CDR3 is 16 residues long. Losses at the gene ends were 0 bases for V and 0 bases for J; bases not matched to a gene: 6. The germline gives CDR1 GTSNPN, CDR2 SVGIG (reference sequence). The CDR3 DNA sequence: TGTGCCTGGAGTGTAAAGGACAGGCCAAGCACAGATACGCAGTATTTT. Protein product: CAWSVKDRPSTDTQYF.

The CDR3 nucleotides are TGTGCCATCAGTGAGTCGACTAGCGTGACAGATACGCAGTATTTT. Encoded protein: CAISESTSVTDTQYF. This chain connects TRBV10-3 to TRBJ2-3, with 8 bases that match TRBD2. With V trimmed by 0 bases and J by 3 bases, 2 bases remained unmatched. Looked up from germline, CDR1 is ENHRY and CDR2 is SYGVKD. CDR3 size: 15 residues.

The V gene is TRBV6-5, the J gene TRBJ2-7; D is perhaps TRBD1 (6 bases). Trimming left V 7 bases short and J 5 bases short, with 12 bases between. The CDR3 is made up of 12 amino acids. CDR1 and CDR2 (germline): MNHEY, SVGAGI. The CDR3 loop is CASNEQGHEQYF. CDR3 bases: TGTGCCAGCAACGAACAGGGCCACGAGCAGTACTTC.

The V and J genes are TRBV7-3 and TRBJ2-3; 9 bases agree with TRBD2. The CDR3 runs to 16 residues. Germline V CDR1 and CDR2: SGHTA, FQGTGA. With V trimmed by 3 bases and J by 3 bases, 7 bases remained unmatched. CDR3 in DNA: TGTGCCAGCAGCTTCACCGGGCTAGCGGGAACAGATACGCAGTATTTT. Residues: CASSFTGLAGTDTQYF. The full variable domain, its missing parts supplied by reference TRBV7-3 and TRBJ2-3, is GAGVSQTPSNKVTEKGKYVELRCDPISGHTALYWYRQSLGQGPEFLIYFQGTGAADDSGLPNDRFFAVRPEGSVSTLKIQRTERGDSAVYLCASSFTGLAGTDTQYFGPGTRLTVL.

This clone appeared many times. This rearrangement joins TRBV4-3 to TRBJ2-6; 12 positions match TRBD1. The V gene's germline CDR1 is LGHNA and CDR2 YSLEER. The junction had 9 bases not matched to a gene; V was cut back by 4 bases and J by 2 bases. This CDR3 spans 19 amino acids. The DNA for the CDR3 is TGCGCCAGCAGCCGAGTCAAGGGGACAGGGGGCGCTGGGGCCAACGTCCTGACTTTC. Encoded protein: CASSRVKGTGGAGANVLTF.

The chain has TRBV7-8 and TRBJ2-2; perhaps TRBD2 as D (5 bases). This CDR3 comprises 14 residues. The germline V gene encodes CDR1 SGHVS and CDR2 FQNEAQ. V dropped 3 bases and J dropped 7 bases, with 12 bases sitting between them. CDR3 in DNA: TGTGCCAGCAGCTTGGACCGGGGTGGCGGGGAGCTGTTTTTT. It yields the protein CASSLDRGGGELFF.

This clone came up once. The V call is TRBV4-2, the J call TRBJ2-7, with D perhaps matching TRBD2 (5 bases). In germline, CDR1 is LGHNA, CDR2 YNFKEQ. This CDR3 has 11 residues. With 5 bases removed from V and 6 bases from J, the gap between germline ends came to 8 bases. CDR3 amino acids: CASSYGLEQYF. CDR3 DNA sequence: TGTGCCAGCAGCTACGGACTCGAGCAGTACTTC.